This passage covers 6 T cell receptor beta chains from one sample sequenced in a study of T cells in Graves' hyperthyroidism and ophthalmopathy. The source material, RNA transcripts, was used to amplify TCR beta CDR3 regions. A set of HTBI primers served as the primers for a first-round RT-PCR of the TCR CDR3. One entry per CDR3 protein, called by TCRdb with MiXCR from the multiplex PCR reads. The sample has roughly 400,000 distinct CDR3 sequences, about 14% seen once. The sample comprised blood. These receptors all stem from a man in his forties or fifties with Graves' ophthalmopathy.

This clonotype has more than one count but fewer than ten. The chain employs TRBV29-1 and TRBJ2-5; 12 bases fit TRBD2. The CDR3 covers 15 residues. Trimming cost V 3 bases and J 5 bases; bases outside gene matches: 7. The germline gives CDR1 SQVTM, CDR2 ANQGSEA. The CDR3 nucleotides read TGCAGCGTTGAGGGGACTAGCGGGTGGGGGGAGACCCAGTACTTC. Amino acids: CSVEGTSGWGETQYF.

This chain connects TRBV9 to TRBJ2-1; D unclear. From germline, CDR1 is SGDLS and CDR2 YYNGEE. The CDR3 is 13 amino acids. Trimming left V 0 bases short and J 9 bases short, with 10 bases between. For the CDR3, the DNA is TGTGCCAGCAGCGTAGAGAGTTGGGTTGAGCAGTTCTTC. It yields the protein CASSVESWVEQFF.

This clonotype was seen at least ten times. V and J are TRBV7-9 and TRBJ1-1, with 10 bases that match TRBD1. The CDR3 consists of 17 residues. Germline CDR1 is SEHNR and CDR2 is FQNEAQ (reference sequence). V lost 7 bases, J lost 0 bases, and 11 bases stayed unmatched. This CDR3 is CASTRNSGQGLNTEAFF. The CDR3 region has the DNA TGTGCCAGCACAAGAAACTCGGGACAGGGGCTGAACACTGAAGCTTTCTTT.

This clonotype has at least ten counts. This sequence joins TRBV7-3 and TRBJ1-2; no clear D. Germline loops: CDR1 SGHTA, CDR2 FQGTGA. Trimming cost V 0 bases and J 2 bases, with 10 bases left between them. The CDR3 totals 15 residues. CDR3 sequence: CASSLTGPGNYGYTF. As DNA, the CDR3 is TGTGCCAGCAGCTTAACCGGGCCGGGAAACTATGGCTACACCTTC.

This clonotype was counted many times. The rearrangement uses TRBV28 and TRBJ2-7, with 7 bases matching TRBD2. The CDR3 is made up of 15 amino acids. V trimming: 6 bases; J trimming: 0 bases; junction bases outside the gene matches: 8. In germline, CDR1 is MDHEN, CDR2 SYDVKM. CDR3 sequence (DNA): TGTGCCAGCAGCCCTACGCTAGCGGACTCCTACGAGCAGTACTTC. Its protein product is CASSPTLADSYEQYF.

This clonotype came up many times. The V call is TRBV27, the J call TRBJ1-6; D gene uncertain. CDR3 length: 14 amino acids. Trimming cost V 5 bases and J 10 bases, with 15 bases left between them. Germline lookup yields CDR1 MNHEY and CDR2 SMNVEV (reference sequence). CDR3 protein: CASSPESGYSPLHF. CDR3 nucleotide sequence: TGTGCCAGCAGTCCCGAGTCGGGGTACTCACCCCTCCACTTT.